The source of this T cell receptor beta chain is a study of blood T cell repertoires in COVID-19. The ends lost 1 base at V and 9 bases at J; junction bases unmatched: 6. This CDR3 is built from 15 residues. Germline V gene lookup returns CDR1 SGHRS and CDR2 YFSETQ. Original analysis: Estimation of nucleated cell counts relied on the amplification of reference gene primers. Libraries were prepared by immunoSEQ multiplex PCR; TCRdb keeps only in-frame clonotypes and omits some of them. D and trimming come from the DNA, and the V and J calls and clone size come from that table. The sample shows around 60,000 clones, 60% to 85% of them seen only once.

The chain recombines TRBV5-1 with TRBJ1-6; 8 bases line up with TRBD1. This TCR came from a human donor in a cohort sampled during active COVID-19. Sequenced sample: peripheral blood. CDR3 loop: CASSLSQGAGSPLHF. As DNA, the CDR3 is TGCGCCAGCAGCTTGTCCCAGGGGGCTGGTTCACCCCTCCACTTT.